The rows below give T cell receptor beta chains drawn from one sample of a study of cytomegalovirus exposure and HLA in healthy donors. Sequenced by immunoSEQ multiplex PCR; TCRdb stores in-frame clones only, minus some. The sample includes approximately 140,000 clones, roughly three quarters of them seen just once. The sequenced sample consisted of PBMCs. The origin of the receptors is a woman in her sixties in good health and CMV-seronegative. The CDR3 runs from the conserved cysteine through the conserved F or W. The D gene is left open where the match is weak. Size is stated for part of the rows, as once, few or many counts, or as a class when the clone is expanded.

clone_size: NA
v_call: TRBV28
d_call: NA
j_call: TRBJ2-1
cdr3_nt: TGTGCCAGCAGTTTGCGAGCCTCAAATGAGCAGTTCTTC
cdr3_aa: CASSLRASNEQFF

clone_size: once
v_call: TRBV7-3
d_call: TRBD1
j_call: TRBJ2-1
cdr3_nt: TGTGCCAGCAGCTTAGGGACAGGGATTTACAATGAGCAGTTCTTC
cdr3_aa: CASSLGTGIYNEQFF

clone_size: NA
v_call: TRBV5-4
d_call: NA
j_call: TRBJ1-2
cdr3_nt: TGTGCCAGCAGCTTGGGTCAGGGGATTACTGGCTACACCTTC
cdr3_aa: CASSLGQGITGYTF

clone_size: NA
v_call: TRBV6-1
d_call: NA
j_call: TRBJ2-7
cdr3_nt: TGTGCCAGCACGCAGGGAAATCCCTACGAGCAGTACTTC
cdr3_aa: CASTQGNPYEQYF

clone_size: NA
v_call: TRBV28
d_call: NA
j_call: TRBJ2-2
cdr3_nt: TGTGCCAGCCAGTTTTGGCAGGGGGAGCTGTTTTTT
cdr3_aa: CASQFWQGELFF

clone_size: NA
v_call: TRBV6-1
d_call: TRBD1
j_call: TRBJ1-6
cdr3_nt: TGTGCCAGCAGTGAATTAAGGGGAAGACAGGGGCTGTCCTATAATTCACCCCTCCACTTT
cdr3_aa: CASSELRGRQGLSYNSPLHF

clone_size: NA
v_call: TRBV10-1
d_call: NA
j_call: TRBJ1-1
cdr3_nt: TGCGCCAGCAGTGAGTCCAGGGCCAACACTGAAGCTTTCTTT
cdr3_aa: CASSESRANTEAFF

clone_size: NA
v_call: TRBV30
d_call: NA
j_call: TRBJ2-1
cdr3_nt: TGTGCCTGGAGTGGGGGCTACCAGTACAATGAGCAGTTCTTC
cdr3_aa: CAWSGGYQYNEQFF

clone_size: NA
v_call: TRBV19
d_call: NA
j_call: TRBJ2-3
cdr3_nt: TGTGCCAGTAGCGCCGGACAGCCACCTTATACGCAGTATTTT
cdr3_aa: CASSAGQPPYTQYF

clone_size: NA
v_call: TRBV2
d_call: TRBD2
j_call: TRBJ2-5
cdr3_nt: TGTGCCAGCTGCCGGCGGGGGGTCGTTGAGACCCAGTACTTC
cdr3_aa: CASCRRGVVETQYF

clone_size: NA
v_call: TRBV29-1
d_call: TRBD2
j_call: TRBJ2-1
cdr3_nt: TGCAGCGTTGCATCCGGGGGGGCCTCCTACAATGAGCAGTTCTTC
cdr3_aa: CSVASGGASYNEQFF

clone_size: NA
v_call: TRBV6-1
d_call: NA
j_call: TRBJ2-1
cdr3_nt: TGTGCCAGCAGACGACAGTCCTACAATGAGCAGTTCTTC
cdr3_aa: CASRRQSYNEQFF

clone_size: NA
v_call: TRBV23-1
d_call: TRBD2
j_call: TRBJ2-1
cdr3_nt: TGCGCCAGCAGTCAGGGGAGGGGTGGTACGGAGCAGTTCTTC
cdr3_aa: CASSQGRGGTEQFF